The TCR beta chain under discussion was sequenced for a study of cytomegalovirus exposure and HLA in healthy donors. Clones were sequenced by immunoSEQ multiplex PCR, and TCRdb holds only the in-frame ones, with some missing. The sample carries 180,000 or so clones, around nine tenths recorded once. The ends were cut back, 8 bases at V and 2 bases at J, with 18 bases in the middle. Germline CDR1 reads SQVTM; CDR2 reads ANQGSEA. The CDR3 is 14 residues long. The rearrangement joins TRBV29-1 to TRBJ1-1, with a possible D match to TRBD1 (6 bases). This TCR was recovered from a man aged 25-40 years in good health and CMV-seropositive. Material for sequencing was PBMCs. The CDR3, as DNA: TGCAGCTCCCTTTTGGACAGAGAAAACACTGAAGCTTTCTTT. Translated, it gives CSSLLDRENTEAFF.